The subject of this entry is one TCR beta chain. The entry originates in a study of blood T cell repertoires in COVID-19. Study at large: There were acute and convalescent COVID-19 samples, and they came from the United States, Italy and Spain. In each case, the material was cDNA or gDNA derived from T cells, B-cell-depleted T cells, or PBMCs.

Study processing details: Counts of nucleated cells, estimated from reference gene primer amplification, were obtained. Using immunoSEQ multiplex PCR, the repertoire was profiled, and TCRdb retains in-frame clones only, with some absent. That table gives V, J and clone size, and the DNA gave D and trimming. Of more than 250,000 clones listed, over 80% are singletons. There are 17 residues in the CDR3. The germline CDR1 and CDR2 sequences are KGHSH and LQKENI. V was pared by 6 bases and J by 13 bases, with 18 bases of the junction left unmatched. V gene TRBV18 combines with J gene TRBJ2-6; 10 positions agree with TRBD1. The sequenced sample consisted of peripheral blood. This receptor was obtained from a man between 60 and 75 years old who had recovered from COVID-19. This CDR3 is CASSPDIKRQGAAVLTF. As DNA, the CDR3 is TGTGCCAGCTCCCCCGACATTAAAAGACAGGGGGCAGCAGTCCTGACTTTC. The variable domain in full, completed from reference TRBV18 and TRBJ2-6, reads NAGVMQNPRHLVRRRGQEARLRCSPMKGHSHVYWYRQLPEEGLKFMVYLQKENIIDESGMPKERFSAEFPKEGPSILRIQQVVRGDSAAYFCASSPDIKRQGAAVLTFGAGSRLTVL.